The clone carrying this T cell receptor (beta chain) was seen repeatedly, ten times or more. As yet, its antigen is unknown. V lost 0 bases to trimming and J lost 6 bases, with 8 bases between them. Per germline, CDR1 LNHNV and CDR2 YYDKDF (reference sequence). The CDR3 consists of 14 residues. The data derive from a study of T-cell reconstitution after alpha-beta-depleted transplantation in children. Study findings and constraints: Elevated TCRbeta diversity at day 60 was traced, in some patients, to surviving recipient T cells and thymic progenitors. T-cell numbers and diversity, one year after transplant, stemmed largely from T cells that were newly produced.

Unique molecular identifiers tagged the TCRbeta library. TCRdb recomputed calls from the PCR reads with MiXCR, one row per CDR3 protein. The table records about 260,000 distinct CDR3 sequences, less than 9% of them present only once. The clonotype comes from a male patient under 18 who had a stem cell transplant for acute lymphoblastic leukemia, so the T cells may come from the graft donor. The sample in question was PBMCs, mostly from graft donor cells, obtained 180 days after TCRalphabeta/CD19-depleted stem cell transplant. V gene TRBV15 combines with J gene TRBJ2-2, with unresolved D. CDR3 residues: CATSRDLGSGELFF. CDR3 in DNA: TGTGCCACCAGCAGAGACCTAGGTTCCGGGGAGCTGTTTTTT. The variable domain in full, with the rest retrieved from reference TRBV15 and TRBJ2-2, is DAMVIQNPRYQVTQFGKPVTLSCSQTLNHNVMYWYQQKSSQAPKLLFHYYDKDFNNEADTPDNFQSRRPNTSFCFLDIRSPGLGDTAMYLCATSRDLGSGELFFGEGSRLTVL.